The T cell receptor (beta chain) described here comes from a study of graft-versus-host responses after intestinal transplantation. Concerning this clone: Its specificity is not known.

The assay was immunoSEQ multiplex PCR, and TCRdb's table has in-frame clones only and misses some. Among 130,000 or so clones listed, over 90% were seen once. This CDR3 has 16 residues. From germline, CDR1 is MDHEN and CDR2 SYDVKM. Trimming took 2 bases from V and 3 from J, leaving 14 bases between them. The sequencing here drew on unstimulated CD4+ T cells sorted from spleen or lymph node cells, taken before intestinal transplant. This chain connects TRBV28 to TRBJ2-1, with D possibly matching TRBD2 (7 bases). The sequence was collected from a human donor who received an intestinal transplant. CDR3 loop: CASSLLGGARYNEQFF. CDR3 coding DNA: TGTGCCAGCAGTTTACTAGGGGGGGCACGCTACAATGAGCAGTTCTTC.